This TCR beta chain was retrieved from a study of CD8 T cells in ankylosing spondylitis. This CDR3 is 13 amino acids long. Germline V CDR1 and CDR2: DFQATT, SNEGSKA (reference sequence). Trimming cost V 5 bases and J 4 bases, with 12 bases left between them. The table lists this clonotype with many counts. TCRdb passed the 5' RACE reads through MiXCR, listing each CDR3 protein once. The sample has about 170,000 distinct CDR3 sequences, around 16% seen once; the top ten hold under 9%. The receptor was isolated from a male donor with ankylosing spondylitis or in good health (not recorded which). What was sequenced was blood, either unsorted or a sorted T cell fraction (not recorded which). The chain recombines TRBV20-1 with TRBJ1-5; unclear D gene. The CDR3 region is CSASGAGNQPQHF. CDR3 bases: TGCAGTGCTTCGGGAGCTGGGAATCAGCCCCAGCATTTT.